This T cell receptor beta chain came from a study of post-analysis software for immune sequencing data. General study results and limits: Several TRBV segments (TRBV5-6, TRBV5-1 and TRBV20-1 among them) occurred more frequently in patients than in controls. Samples from a shared batch, those prepared together, strongly co-clustered by F measure.

Comment on this clonotype: Antigen unknown. One junction end disagrees with the germline gene, perhaps due to a read error.

Per the germline V gene, CDR1 is SNHLY and CDR2 is FYNNEI. The CDR3 runs 12 residues. TCR beta libraries were prepared from cDNA with unique molecular identifiers. One entry per CDR3 protein, called by TCRdb with MiXCR from the PCR reads. Found here are roughly 800,000 distinct CDR3 sequences, roughly half of them singletons; the top ten hold roughly 4.4%. The origin of this receptor is a girl aged 10 to 17 with multiple sclerosis. Sequenced input: blood. The genes are TRBV2 and TRBJ2-5; 8 nucleotides align to TRBD1. The DNA end lines up better with TRBJ2-7; the J call may be wrong. CDR3 sequence (DNA): TGCGCCAGCAGCGCCGACAGGGGCGAGCAGTACTTC. Amino acids: CASSADRGEQYF.